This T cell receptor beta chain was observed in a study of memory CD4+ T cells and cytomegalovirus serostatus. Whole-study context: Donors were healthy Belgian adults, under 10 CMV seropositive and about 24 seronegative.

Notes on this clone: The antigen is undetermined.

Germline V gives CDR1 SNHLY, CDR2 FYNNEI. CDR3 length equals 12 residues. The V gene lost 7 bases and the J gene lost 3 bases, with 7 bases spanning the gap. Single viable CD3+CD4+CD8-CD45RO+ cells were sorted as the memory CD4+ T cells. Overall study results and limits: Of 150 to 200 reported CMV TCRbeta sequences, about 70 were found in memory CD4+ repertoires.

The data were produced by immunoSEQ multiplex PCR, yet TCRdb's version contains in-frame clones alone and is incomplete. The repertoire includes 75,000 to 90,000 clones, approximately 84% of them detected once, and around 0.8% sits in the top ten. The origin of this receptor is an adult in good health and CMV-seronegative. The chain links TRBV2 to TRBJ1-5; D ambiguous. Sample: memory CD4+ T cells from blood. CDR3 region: CASKLANQPQHF. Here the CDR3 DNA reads TGTGCCAGCAAATTGGCCAATCAGCCCCAGCATTTT.